This TCR beta chain came from a study of beta chain features in type 1 diabetes. Expressed TCRB transcripts were sequenced after all isolated RNA was converted to cDNA. Clones were read by immunoSEQ multiplex PCR, and TCRdb kept only the in-frame ones, dropping some. Among 150,000 to 200,000 clones, around 63% were seen once, and the ten largest hold around 0.08%. The study, taken as a whole, reports: Within each of all four CD4+ subsets, Type 1 diabetes patients had TCRB CDR3s that were moderately but significantly shorter.

The J segment lost 3 bases and the V segment lost 7 bases, leaving 8 bases of the junction unmatched. The CDR3 has 13 residues. CDR1 is SQVTM and CDR2 is ANQGSEA in the germline V gene. With regard to this clone: Its antigen is still unknown.

This receptor was obtained from a man aged 30 to 45 with type 1 diabetes. The sample comprised naive CD4+ T cells from blood. The V gene is TRBV29-1, the J gene TRBJ1-1; 7 bases line up with TRBD1. The CDR3 protein is CSASTGIDTEAFF. The CDR3 DNA sequence: TGCAGCGCTTCGACAGGGATCGACACTGAAGCTTTCTTT.